This TCR beta chain originates from a study of Graves' ophthalmopathy and Graves' hyperthyroidism. Whole-study findings and limits: Discrimination between ophthalmopathy and stable hyperthyroidism by a 13-signature model showed about 85% sensitivity and roughly 81% specificity. Appearing in blood as well were most expanded thyroid clonotypes above 0.001 frequency.

This clonotype occurred many times. Its specificity is unknown. V shed 0 bases and J shed 3 bases, with 15 bases lying between them. The CDR3 loop spans 16 amino acids. CDR1 and CDR2 (germline): MNHEY, SVGEGT. RNA transcripts were the source from which TCR beta CDR3 regions were amplified. The authors performed first-round RT-PCR with HTBI primers and then a second-round multiplex PCR. TCRdb fed the multiplex PCR reads into MiXCR, producing one record per CDR3 protein. The sample shows nearly 400,000 distinct CDR3 sequences, around 18% of them seen only once. Clinicians diagnosed using symptoms, serum thyroxine, TRAb, thyroid ultrasound and orbital computed tomography.

The material sequenced was peripheral blood. This receptor was identified in a woman aged 18-29 years with Graves' ophthalmopathy. The rearrangement links TRBV6-2 or TRBV6-3 to TRBJ2-7, with no clear D. In DNA, the CDR3 is TGTGCCAGCAGTTACTCGGTCGGGCTCCATGACTACGAGCAGTACTTC. Amino acids: CASSYSVGLHDYEQYF.